What follows are 22 T cell receptor beta chains derived from one specimen sequenced in a study of T cell changes during pregnancy in multiple sclerosis. This table comes from immunoSEQ multiplex PCR, and its TCRdb copy is limited to in-frame clones, with some not included. The table records some 10,000 clones, about 80% of them present only once. The sequencing used CD8+ T cells from peripheral blood mononuclear cells, collected after pregnancy. Receptors originate from a female donor in good health, enrolled as a control in a pregnancy study.

This clone has a handful of counts. The chain employs TRBV6-1 and TRBJ2-3; the match to TRBD2 covers 12 bases. The germline V gene has CDR1 MNHNS and CDR2 SASEGT. J was trimmed by 4 bases and V by 1 base; bases with no gene match: 0. The CDR3 is 15 amino acids. This CDR3 reads CASSEGLAGADTQYF. The CDR3 DNA is TGTGCCAGCAGTGAAGGACTAGCGGGAGCAGATACGCAGTATTTT.

The chain carries TRBV5-8 and TRBJ1-5; TRBD1 matches 8 bases. The V gene end was trimmed by 2 bases and the J gene end by 7 bases; junction bases not matched to a gene: 5. Germline V gene data show CDR1 as SGHTS and CDR2 as YDEGEE. CDR3 size: 14 residues. CDR3 sequence reads: CASSFGQGYQPQHF. In nucleotides, the CDR3 is TGTGCCAGCAGCTTCGGACAGGGTTACCAGCCCCAGCATTTT.

V is TRBV19 and J is TRBJ1-1; TRBD1 aligns across 10 bases. CDR3 size: 13 residues. From germline, CDR1 is LNHDA and CDR2 SQIVND (reference sequence). V trimming: 6 bases; J trimming: 5 bases; junction bases outside the gene matches: 3. The CDR3, as DNA: TGTGCCAGTAGCGACAGGGGGCGGACTGAAGCTTTCTTT. Translated: CASSDRGRTEAFF.

V is TRBV15 and J is TRBJ1-1; weak D call: TRBD1 (5 bases). Looked up from germline, CDR1 is LNHNV and CDR2 is YYDKDF (reference sequence). The ends were cut back, 1 base at V and 0 bases at J, with 15 bases in the middle. This CDR3 spans 17 amino acids. Written as DNA, the CDR3 is TGTGCCACCAGCAGAGGGGTTTGGGAGGGGATGAACACTGAAGCTTTCTTT. It is translated as CATSRGVWEGMNTEAFF. Using reference TRBV15 and TRBJ1-1 for the parts outside the CDR3, the full variable domain is DAMVIQNPRYQVTQFGKPVTLSCSQTLNHNVMYWYQQKSSQAPKLLFHYYDKDFNNEADTPDNFQSRRPNTSFCFLDIRSPGLGDTAMYLCATSRGVWEGMNTEAFFGQGTRLTVV.

CDR3 loop: CASRLGQSYEQYF. CDR3 coding DNA: TGTGCCAGCAGACTGGGACAGTCCTACGAGCAGTACTTC. This chain connects TRBV6-6 to TRBJ2-7; 7 bases align to TRBD1. The germline V gene encodes CDR1 MNHNY and CDR2 SVGAGI (reference sequence). The J segment lost 1 base and the V segment lost 6 bases, leaving 3 bases of the junction unmatched. The CDR3 covers 13 residues.

This sequence joins TRBV6-1 and TRBJ1-6, with D possibly matching TRBD1 (6 bases). The V end lost 3 bases, the J end lost 9 bases, and 12 bases lay between the germline ends. Germline V lookup: CDR1 MNHNS, CDR2 SASEGT. This CDR3 spans 14 amino acids. The CDR3 nucleotides read TGTGCCAGCAGTGACGGGACAAGCGGTTCACCCCTCCACTTT. This encodes CASSDGTSGSPLHF.

The CDR3 region is CASSLAPEVAGNTDTQYF. For the CDR3, the DNA is TGTGCCAGCAGTTTAGCCCCGGAGGTAGCGGGAAATACAGATACGCAGTATTTT. The chain joins TRBV28 to TRBJ2-3; 8 bases match TRBD2. The germline V gene encodes CDR1 MDHEN and CDR2 SYDVKM. The CDR3 totals 18 residues. V gave up 2 bases and J gave up 3 bases; unmatched junction bases: 13.

This chain joins TRBV6-6 and TRBJ2-1; D is undetermined. With 0 bases removed from V and 10 bases from J, the gap between germline ends came to 10 bases. The CDR3 has 13 residues. Germline V lookup: CDR1 MNHNY, CDR2 SVGAGI (reference sequence). CDR3 nucleotide sequence: TGTGCCAGCAGTTACTCTTCCTTTGAGGAGCAGTTCTTC. It encodes CASSYSSFEEQFF.

To note about this clone: Other DNA sequences of this sample code for an identical CDR3. The genes are TRBV6-5 and TRBJ1-2, with D possibly TRBD1 on 6 matching bases. Germline-derived CDR1 and CDR2 are MNHEY and SVGAGI. Trimming removed 4 bases from V and 2 bases from J, with 11 bases in between. The CDR3 sequence is 14 residues long. The CDR3, as DNA: TGTGCCAGCAGTTTATTGGACAGCAACTATGGCTACACCTTC. As protein: CASSLLDSNYGYTF.

This clone was observed a handful of times. The chain links TRBV4-1 to TRBJ1-2; D might be TRBD1 (5 bases). The CDR3 is 16 residues long. V was pared by 1 base and J by 2 bases, with 14 bases between. Per germline, CDR1 MGHRA and CDR2 YSYEKL. CDR3 nucleotide sequence: TGCGCCAGCAGCCAAGTAGGGGTAACGGGCAACTATGGCTACACCTTC. Its translation is CASSQVGVTGNYGYTF.

The rearrangement joins TRBV6-6 to TRBJ2-7; D remains unclear. The V end was cut by 6 bases, the J end by 4 bases, with 16 bases between. The CDR3 has 14 residues. Germline V gene lookup returns CDR1 MNHNY and CDR2 SVGAGI (reference sequence). This CDR3 reads CASRLPEAYYEQYF. The CDR3 bases are TGTGCCAGCAGGTTACCAGAGGCCTATTACGAGCAGTACTTC.

The V call is TRBV5-1, the J call TRBJ2-7; the D gene is possibly TRBD1 (6 bases). V was pared by 5 bases and J by 3 bases, with 12 bases between. The CDR3 length is 13 residues. Germline CDR1 is SGHRS and CDR2 is YFSETQ. The CDR3 loop is CASRRTGYYEQYF. CDR3 nucleotides: TGCGCCAGCAGACGCACAGGGTACTACGAGCAGTACTTC.

The chain joins TRBV27 to TRBJ1-1, with a weak D call TRBD1 (5 bases). CDR3 length equals 13 residues. CDR1 is MNHEY, CDR2 SMNVEV, per germline (reference sequence). V was trimmed by 2 bases and J by 7 bases, leaving 11 bases between them. CDR3 region: CASSLKGLDEAFF. The CDR3, as DNA: TGTGCCAGCAGTTTAAAGGGGCTTGATGAAGCTTTCTTT.

The V and J genes are TRBV20-1 and TRBJ2-1; D unresolved. The CDR3 is 10 amino acids. The germline V and J ends were trimmed by 0 bases and 14 bases, with 8 bases remaining between them. Germline lookup yields CDR1 DFQATT and CDR2 SNEGSKA (reference sequence). The CDR3, as DNA: TGCAGTGCTAGAGATATTAGCAAGTTCTTC. Translation gives CSARDISKFF.

The chain couples TRBV21-1 to TRBJ2-1; the table's D call of TRBD2 was not tested on the DNA. TRBV21-1 constitutes a pseudogene. The CDR3 sequence is 15 residues long. DNA of the CDR3: TGTGCCAGCAGCAAAGGACTAGCGGGAGGTAATGAGCAGTTCTTC. Translated: CASSKGLAGGNEQFF.

The chain carries TRBV27 and TRBJ2-1; possible D gene TRBD2, 7 bases. CDR3 length: 16 amino acids. V was pared by 9 bases and J by 4 bases, with 22 bases between. CDR1 is MNHEY, CDR2 SMNVEV, per germline (reference sequence). CDR3 sequence: CASRSGSAGAYNEQFF. Written as DNA, the CDR3 is TGTGCCAGTCGGTCGGGGAGCGCGGGGGCTTACAATGAGCAGTTCTTC.

V gene TRBV2 combines with J gene TRBJ2-3; 13 nucleotides agree with TRBD2. Germline trimming cut 5 bases from V and 5 bases from J; bases unmatched to any gene: 10. CDR1 SNHLY and CDR2 FYNNEI come from the germline V gene. CDR3 size: 17 residues. The CDR3 DNA sequence: TGTGCCAGCAGTCCTCCGGGGACTAGCGGGATGGGAGATACGCAGTATTTT. Translating it yields CASSPPGTSGMGDTQYF.

This clone ranks as medium-sized (0.01 to 0.1%). The chain joins TRBV11-2 to TRBJ1-1, with TRBD1 as a possible D gene (6 bases). This CDR3 is built from 13 residues. Trimming cost V 2 bases and J 5 bases, with 9 bases left between them. Germline V gene sequence: CDR1 SGHAT, CDR2 FQNNGV. The chain's CDR3 is CASSLSQGTEAFF. DNA of the CDR3: TGTGCCAGCAGCTTAAGTCAGGGGACTGAAGCTTTCTTT.

The chain carries TRBV14 and TRBJ2-3; D not resolved. The length of the CDR3 is 15 residues. V was trimmed by 5 bases and J by 1 base, leaving 13 bases between them. Germline CDR1 is SGHDN and CDR2 is FVKESK. The CDR3 nucleotides read TGTGCCAGCAGCTCGACCCCGGGTGGCACAGATACGCAGTATTTT. Translation gives CASSSTPGGTDTQYF.

The chain recombines TRBV19 with TRBJ2-5; 8 bases map to TRBD1. This CDR3 region has 14 residues. CDR1 is LNHDA and CDR2 is SQIVND in the germline V gene (reference sequence). Unmatched junction bases numbered 5, after V lost 3 bases and J lost 5 bases. Written as DNA, the CDR3 is TGTGCCAGTAGTATCACAGGGGGTAAGGAGACCCAGTACTTC. Protein: CASSITGGKETQYF.

This clone is a singleton in its sample. Here the CDR3 reads CASSQSSGSRPPDTQYF. The DNA of the CDR3 is TGCGCCAGCAGCCAGTCGAGCGGGAGTAGGCCCCCAGATACGCAGTATTTT. The chain uses TRBV4-3 and TRBJ2-3; 8 bases are shared with TRBD2. The CDR3 runs to 17 residues. The J segment lost 4 bases and the V segment lost 3 bases, leaving 12 bases of the junction unmatched. The germline V gene has CDR1 LGHNA and CDR2 YSLEER.

The chain has TRBV2 and TRBJ1-5; D gene unclear. Germline V gene lookup returns CDR1 SNHLY and CDR2 FYNNEI. CDR3 length: 12 residues. The germline V and J ends were trimmed by 3 bases and 6 bases, with 6 bases remaining between them. This CDR3 is CASSEERQPQHF. The CDR3 DNA is TGTGCCAGCAGTGAGGAGCGTCAGCCCCAGCATTTT. Together with reference TRBV2 and TRBJ1-5, the CDR3 gives the full variable domain: EPEVTQTPSHQVTQMGQEVILRCVPISNHLYFYWYRQILGQKVEFLVSFYNNEISEKSEIFDDQFSVERPDGSNFTLKIRSTKLEDSAMYFCASSEERQPQHFGDGTRLSIL.